This is a list of T cell receptor beta chains from one sample in a study of OX40 agonist ivuxolimab in advanced cancers. Assay used: immunoSEQ multiplex PCR; TCRdb lists only in-frame clones, some missing. The data show 35,000 to 40,000 clones, roughly 91% seen once. The sequences come from CD4+ or CD8+ T cells sorted from blood, collected in a trial of the OX40 agonist ivuxolimab. The receptors shown here come from an adult with an advanced solid tumor such as melanoma, head and neck, liver or kidney cancer. The CDR3 runs from the conserved cysteine through the conserved F or W. The D gene is left open where the match is weak. Size is stated for part of the rows, as once, few or many counts, or as a class when the clone is expanded.

CASRRTDGFYNSPLHF	TGTGCCAGCAGGCGAACGGATGGCTTCTATAATTCACCCCTCCACTTT	TRBJ1-6	.	16	TRBV14	.
CAISGTDSGNTIYF	TGTGCCATCAGTGGGACAGACTCTGGAAACACCATATATTTT	TRBJ1-3	.	14	TRBV10-3	.
CASSLGGYEQYF	TGCGCCAGCAGCTTGGGCGGGTACGAGCAGTACTTC	TRBJ2-7	.	12	TRBV5-1	.
CASSEYRGRRETQYF	TGTGCCAGCAGTGAGTACAGGGGGCGTAGAGAGACCCAGTACTTC	TRBJ2-5	.	15	TRBV6-1	TRBD1
CASSPGFPGELFF	TGTGCCAGCAGTCCGGGGTTCCCCGGGGAGCTGTTTTTT	TRBJ2-2	.	13	TRBV6-5	.
CAWIQAPRTEAFF	TGTGCCTGGATACAGGCCCCTAGGACTGAAGCTTTCTTT	TRBJ1-1	.	13	TRBV30	.
CASSFDDTEAFF	TGTGCCAGCAGCTTCGACGACACTGAAGCTTTCTTT	TRBJ1-1	.	12	TRBV5-6	.
CAWRDSQGFVSWEQYF	TGTGCCTGGAGGGACTCTCAGGGTTTTGTGAGTTGGGAGCAGTACTTC	TRBJ2-7	few	16	TRBV30	.
CASGTGTFYGYTF	TGTGCCAGCGGGACAGGGACCTTCTATGGCTACACCTTC	TRBJ1-2	.	13	TRBV7-9	TRBD1
CASPWDSSYEQYF	TGTGCCAGCCCCTGGGACTCTTCCTACGAGCAGTACTTC	TRBJ2-7	.	13	TRBV18	.
CASSFLDPTNTQYF	TGTGCCAGCAGTTTTCTGGACCCGACAAATACGCAGTATTTT	TRBJ2-3	.	14	TRBV27	.
CSVPSGSSYNEQFF	TGCAGCGTACCTAGCGGGAGCTCCTACAATGAGCAGTTCTTC	TRBJ2-1	once	14	TRBV29-1	TRBD2
CASSESRRVAPYGYTF	TGTGCCAGCAGTGAAAGTAGGAGGGTGGCCCCTTATGGCTACACCTTC	TRBJ1-2	.	16	TRBV2	.
CASSPSGASDTQYF	TGTGCCAGCAGTCCATCAGGGGCATCAGATACGCAGTATTTT	TRBJ2-3	few	14	TRBV6-5	.
CASSLRDRLSYEQYF	TGTGCCAGCAGTTTACGGGACAGGCTCTCCTACGAGCAGTACTTC	TRBJ2-7	.	15	TRBV27	TRBD1
CASSPIASPGSYEQYF	TGTGCCAGCAGCCCAATCGCTAGCCCCGGCTCCTACGAGCAGTACTTC	TRBJ2-7	.	16	TRBV7-9	.
CASSSGRGQEKMMNTEAFF	TGTGCCAGCAGCTCCGGCAGGGGGCAAGAGAAAATGATGAACACTGAAGCTTTCTTT	TRBJ1-1	.	19	TRBV13	TRBD1
CSVLDGTEAFF	TGCAGTGTGCTCGACGGCACTGAAGCTTTCTTT	TRBJ1-1	.	11	TRBV20-1	.
CASSEAVGLAYEQYF	TGTGCCAGCAGTGAAGCAGTGGGACTAGCATACGAGCAGTACTTC	TRBJ2-7	.	15	TRBV6-1	TRBD2